Listed here are 9 T cell receptor beta chains from one sample, sequenced in a study of T cells in Graves' hyperthyroidism and ophthalmopathy (dated by TCRdb to about 2019). Receptors were amplified or captured by multiplex PCR. Instrument used: Illumina HiSeq 2000. TCR beta CDR3 regions were amplified from RNA transcripts. A first-round RT-PCR of the TCR CDR3 used the HTBI primer set with the Qiagen OneStep RT-PCR kit. TCRdb handled the public reads itself, with Q25 trimming in fastp and clone calling in MiXCR, and kept productive beta chains. Each CDR3 protein gets just one entry, which takes the most common genes and DNA from the rows behind it. This sample has 620,000 or so distinct CDR3 sequences in its table, and 13% to 15% of those were observed once. Approximately 12% of the sample is held by the ten biggest clonotypes. The sample taken for sequencing was blood. Receptors originate from a woman aged 45-59 years with Graves' ophthalmopathy.

The V gene is TRBV29-1, the J gene TRBJ2-7; the D gene is possibly TRBD1 (5 bases). Trimming removed 7 bases from V and 6 bases from J, with 13 bases in between. This CDR3 spans 11 amino acids. The V gene's germline CDR1 is SQVTM and CDR2 ANQGSEA. Here the CDR3 DNA reads TGCAGCGCGGCCAGGGCTGGCGAGCAGTACTTC. Translation gives CSAARAGEQYF.

This clonotype was observed a handful of times. The chain employs TRBV20-1 and TRBJ1-2; D is ambiguous. CDR1 is DFQATT and CDR2 is SNEGSKA in the germline V gene (reference sequence). This CDR3 comprises 17 residues. Trimming pared 0 bases from V and 0 bases from J, leaving 17 bases between. Here the CDR3 reads CSARDRRRRGANYGYTF. The CDR3 coding sequence is TGCAGTGCTAGAGATCGTCGGAGGCGGGGAGCTAACTATGGCTACACCTTC.

The table lists this clonotype with many counts. The chain has TRBV3-1 and TRBJ1-2; 7 bases align to TRBD1. With V trimmed by 1 base and J by 5 bases, 4 bases remained unmatched. Germline CDR1 LGHDT, CDR2 YNNKEL (reference sequence). The CDR3 length is 14 residues. For the CDR3, the DNA is TGTGCCAGCAGCCAAGGGGGCAGGGGGTATGGCTACACCTTC. This sequence encodes CASSQGGRGYGYTF.

There are many counts of this clonotype. The chain joins TRBV11-3 to TRBJ2-1, with D possibly being TRBD2 (5 bases). Germline assignment: CDR1 SGHNT and CDR2 YENEEA. The CDR3 spans 17 residues. V lost 1 base, J lost 4 bases, and 17 bases lay in between. The CDR3 region has the DNA TGTGCCAGCAGCTTAGGGTCACCGTCGGGAAAATACAATGAGCAGTTCTTC. It translates to CASSLGSPSGKYNEQFF. Full variable domain (rest looked up from reference TRBV11-3 and TRBJ2-1): EAGVVQSPRYKIIEKKQPVAFWCNPISGHNTLYWYLQNLGQGPELLIRYENEEAVDDSQLPKDRFSAERLKGVDSTLKIQPAELGDSAVYLCASSLGSPSGKYNEQFFGPGTRLTVL.

This clonotype was observed many times. J is TRBJ1-2 and V is TRBV13; no clear D gene. V shed 3 bases and J shed 4 bases, with 21 bases lying between them. Germline V gene lookup returns CDR1 PRHDT and CDR2 FYEKMQ (reference sequence). The CDR3 is 17 residues long. The CDR3 coding sequence is TGTGCCAGCAGCTTTTCCCTTCCCCGAGAGGACCTCTATGGCTACACCTTC. Translation: CASSFSLPREDLYGYTF.

This rearrangement joins TRBV12-5 to TRBJ2-7; weak D call: TRBD1 (6 bases). Trimming took 7 bases from V and 0 from J, leaving 10 bases between them. The CDR3 totals 13 residues. The germline gives CDR1 LGHNT, CDR2 FRNRAP. The CDR3 region is CASVKQGSYEQYF. CDR3 DNA sequence: TGTGCTAGTGTCAAACAGGGCTCCTACGAGCAGTACTTC.

This clonotype appeared a few times. This chain connects TRBV20-1 to TRBJ2-1; D possibly corresponds to TRBD2 (5 bases). CDR1 and CDR2 (germline): DFQATT, SNEGSKA (reference sequence). Trimming cost V 5 bases and J 0 bases, with 11 bases left between them. The CDR3 is made up of 14 amino acids. The chain's CDR3 is CSAHALGSYNEQFF. CDR3 in DNA: TGCAGTGCTCACGCACTAGGCTCCTACAATGAGCAGTTCTTC.

There are a few counts of this clonotype. The chain joins TRBV10-3 to TRBJ2-2; 11 nucleotides agree with TRBD2. Germline V gives CDR1 ENHRY, CDR2 SYGVKD. CDR3 length: 19 residues. J was trimmed by 1 base and V by 5 bases; bases with no gene match: 12. CDR3 loop: CAISKKPGLADVNTGELFF. In nucleotides, the CDR3 is TGTGCCATCAGTAAAAAGCCGGGACTAGCGGATGTGAACACCGGGGAGCTGTTTTTT.

This clonotype was seen repeatedly, ten times or more. The rearrangement uses TRBV6-2 or TRBV6-3 and TRBJ2-3; TRBD2 aligns across 10 bases. The J segment lost 11 bases and the V segment lost 0 bases, leaving 23 bases of the junction unmatched. The germline CDR1 and CDR2 sequences are MNHEY and SVGEGT. This CDR3 is built from 20 residues. The CDR3 is CASSYSTSASGSSAKGLQYF. Written as DNA, the CDR3 is TGTGCCAGCAGTTACTCGACGTCGGCTAGCGGGAGCTCCGCTAAGGGGTTGCAGTATTTT.